The rows below give T cell receptor beta chains drawn from one sample of a study of blood T cell repertoires in COVID-19. TCRdb's copy holds only in-frame clones and misses some; the assay was immunoSEQ multiplex PCR. The table lists about 240,000 clones, around 86% of them singletons, with more than 6.5% in the top ten. What was sequenced was peripheral blood. The receptors shown here come from a woman aged 70-85 years with active or convalescent COVID-19. CDR3s include the opening cysteine and the closing phenylalanine or tryptophan. D genes are given only for firm matches. Part of the rows lack a size; the others show once, few, many or a class for expanded clones.

TRBJ1-2	TRBV19	NA	few	TGTGCCAGTAGTATAGTATATGCGGTTAACTATGGCTACACCTTC	CASSIVYAVNYGYTF
TRBJ1-1	TRBV7-9	TRBD1	NA	TGTGCCAGCAGCGAACGCAGGGGGGACACTGAAGCTTTCTTT	CASSERRGDTEAFF
TRBJ2-7	TRBV6-2/TRBV6-3	NA	once	TGTGCCAGCAGTTACTCGAGTAACGAGCAGTACTTC	CASSYSSNEQYF
TRBJ1-2	TRBV7-9	NA	NA	TGTGCCAGCTCAAATGAAGTAAGACTATGGCTATTCACCTTC	CASSNEVRLWLFTF
TRBJ1-1	TRBV15	NA	once	TGTGCCACCAGCAGAGATGCGGAGGGTAACATGAACACTGAAGCTTTCTTT	CATSRDAEGNMNTEAFF
TRBJ2-1	TRBV24-1	TRBD2	NA	TGTGCCACCAGTGAGGTGCGGGGGGCCGGAGATGAGCAGTTCTTC	CATSEVRGAGDEQFF
TRBJ2-1	TRBV6-2/TRBV6-3	NA	NA	TGTGCCAGCAGCCCGAATAGTGAGCAGTTCTTC	CASSPNSEQFF
TRBJ1-5	TRBV6-6	TRBD1	NA	TGTGCCAGCAGTTACGGGACAGGGGATCAGCCCCAGCATTTT	CASSYGTGDQPQHF
TRBJ1-6	TRBV9	TRBD1	NA	TGTGCCAGCAGAAGAGGGACAGGGATCAGTTCACCCCTCCACTTT	CASRRGTGISSPLHF
TRBJ2-5	TRBV7-3	NA	NA	TGTGCCAGCAGCTTAGAGCCGGAGGGGGAGACCCAGTACTTC	CASSLEPEGETQYF
TRBJ1-6	TRBV9	NA	NA	TGTGCCAGCAGCGTAATCCCAGCAGAGGCCCTCCACTTT	CASSVIPAEALHF
TRBJ1-1	TRBV12-3/TRBV12-4	NA	few	TGTGCCAGCAGTATCCGACAGGCAGAAGCTTTCTTT	CASSIRQAEAFF
TRBJ1-2	TRBV27	TRBD1	once	TGTGCCAGCAGTTCCCCCGGACAGGGGGCTGGCTACACCTTC	CASSSPGQGAGYTF
TRBJ2-2	TRBV6-2/TRBV6-3	NA	few	TGTGCCAGCAGCCAAAATAGCCTCACCGGGGAGCTGTTTTTT	CASSQNSLTGELFF
TRBJ2-1	TRBV6-2/TRBV6-3	NA	NA	TGTGCCAGCAGTTACCCACAAGCAACAGGGCTCCCCTACAATGAGCAGTTCTTC	CASSYPQATGLPYNEQFF
TRBJ2-1	TRBV20-1	NA	NA	TGCAGTGCTAGTGGGGGGGGCCGGATGAATGAGCAGTTCTTC	CSASGGGRMNEQFF
TRBJ2-1	TRBV29-1	NA	NA	TGCAGCGTGCCCCAGGGGACTGAGCAGTTCTTC	CSVPQGTEQFF
TRBJ1-1	TRBV19	NA	NA	TGTGCCAGTACCCGCAGAGGAAACACTGAAGCTTTCTTT	CASTRRGNTEAFF
TRBJ2-3	TRBV12-3/TRBV12-4	NA	NA	TGTGCCAGCAGATCCTATACGCAGTATTTT	CASRSYTQYF
TRBJ2-3	TRBV19	NA	NA	TGTGCCAGTAGTCCTAAGGGGCGGGAAACAGATACGCAGTATTTT	CASSPKGRETDTQYF
TRBJ2-2	TRBV6-4	NA	few	TGTGCCAGCAGTGTTGAGGGGAACACCGGGGAGCTGTTTTTT	CASSVEGNTGELFF
TRBJ1-2	TRBV14	NA	once	TGTGCCAGCAGCCAAGTCAGTGGCTACACCTTC	CASSQVSGYTF
TRBJ2-2	TRBV29-1	NA	NA	TGCAGCGGAGAAAGCCTCGGGGAGCTGTTTTTT	CSGESLGELFF
TRBJ1-3	TRBV10-2	NA	NA	TGCGCCAGCACTCCGACACCCTCTGGAAACACCATATATTTT	CASTPTPSGNTIYF
TRBJ1-5	TRBV6-5	NA	NA	TGTGCCAGCAACGATATAGGGAGTCAGCCCCAGCATTTT	CASNDIGSQPQHF
TRBJ1-6	TRBV27	NA	NA	TGTGCCAGCAGTTTATACGGGGGTAGGGGATCGAGTTCACCCCTCCACTTT	CASSLYGGRGSSSPLHF
TRBJ1-6	TRBV27	TRBD1	NA	TGTGCCACCGCGGACAGGGGGATTATTAATTCACCCCTCCACTTT	CATADRGIINSPLHF
TRBJ1-1	TRBV7-2	NA	NA	TGCGCCAGCAGCCATCAGGGAACTGAAGCTTTCTTT	CASSHQGTEAFF
TRBJ2-2	TRBV7-2	NA	once	TGTGCCATTGCAGAGGGCACCGGGGAGCTGTTTTTT	CAIAEGTGELFF
TRBJ2-3	TRBV10-3	NA	once	TGTGCCATCTCCCCCCGGAGAGATACGCAGTATTTT	CAISPRRDTQYF
TRBJ1-1	TRBV29-1	TRBD1	NA	TGCAGCGTTTACCGGACAGGGGTGAACACTGAAGCTTTCTTT	CSVYRTGVNTEAFF
TRBJ1-3	TRBV5-6	TRBD1	NA	TGTGCCAGCAGCCCCGGACAGGTTTCCTCTGGAAACACCATATATTTT	CASSPGQVSSGNTIYF
TRBJ1-5	TRBV27	TRBD1	few	TGTGCCAGCAGTTTAGAGAGGGGGCTGAGCCCCCAGCATTTT	CASSLERGLSPQHF
TRBJ1-3	TRBV19	NA	NA	TGTGCCAGTACCTCGACAGCCTCTGGAAACACCATATATTTT	CASTSTASGNTIYF
TRBJ1-2	TRBV6-5	NA	NA	TGTGCCAGCAGTTACTTTACAGGGCAGAAGGACACCTTC	CASSYFTGQKDTF
TRBJ2-7	TRBV4-1	NA	few	TGCGCCAGCAGCCAGGCAGAGGGCGAGCAGTACTTC	CASSQAEGEQYF
TRBJ2-3	TRBV9	TRBD2	NA	TGTGCCAGCAGCGAGGTAGCGGGGTCGGGCACAGATACGCAGTATTTT	CASSEVAGSGTDTQYF
TRBJ1-2	TRBV14	TRBD1	NA	TGTGCCAGCAGCCAGGAGACAGGGCTGGCGAATGGCTACACCTTC	CASSQETGLANGYTF
TRBJ2-5	TRBV24-1	TRBD1	NA	TGTGCCACCAGTGATGCCGGACAGGGCCAAGAGACCCAGTACTTC	CATSDAGQGQETQYF